This TCR beta chain is from a study of vaccination and CD4 T cells after COVID-19. Study context: Convalescent study patients returned SARS-CoV-2 positive nasal swab PCR results, with nine mild cases and one severe. With a range of 35 to 161, the median interval from diagnosis to drawing post-COVID samples was around 100 days. Whole-study findings and limits: The study found median SARS-CoV-2-reactive clonotypes rising from roughly 19 to 38, not significantly.

Trimming left V 1 base short and J 4 bases short, with 10 bases between. CDR3 size: 13 residues. Germline CDR1 is DFQATT and CDR2 is SNEGSKA (reference sequence). An Oncomine TCR Beta short-read assay was used to sequence the DNA from cultured CD4+ T cells. From the PCR reads, TCRdb called clonotypes with MiXCR, one entry per CDR3 protein. Here the sample spans 4,000 to 4,500 distinct CDR3 sequences, 21% being singletons. This clonotype is deemed medium-sized. What it binds is not known. The treatment was: roughly 10-day PBMC culture with coronavirus spike peptide pools or control peptides (ViraFEST assay). PBMCs, plated at roughly 2 million per well, were grown in the presence of roughly 9.8 IU/ml IL-2 and 8.5 to 10 ug/ml peptide pools.

The clonotype was recovered from a human donor who had recovered from COVID-19. The material sequenced was CD4+ T cells from blood, cultured in vitro. The J gene is TRBJ1-1, the V gene TRBV20-1, with a tentative D call TRBD1 (6 bases). This chain's CDR3 is CSARVGGRTEAFF. In nucleotides, the CDR3 is TGCAGTGCTAGAGTTGGGGGGCGCACTGAAGCTTTCTTT.